This entry describes one T cell receptor beta chain. Per the original methods: Counts of nucleated cells, estimated from reference gene primer amplification, were obtained. TCRdb's copy holds only in-frame clones and misses some; the assay was immunoSEQ multiplex PCR. The V and J calls and clone size come from that table; D and trimming were worked out from the DNA. The data show 110,000 or so clones, with roughly 82% seen just once and 12% held by the top ten. Germline V gives CDR1 SGHTA, CDR2 FQGNSA. CDR3 size: 16 residues. V was shortened by 1 base and J by 0 bases, with 12 bases between the two germline ends. The sample originates from a study of blood T cell repertoires in COVID-19. Overall study context: COVID-19 samples from acute and convalescent phases originated in the United States, Italy and Spain. Sample material is recorded as cDNA or gDNA derived from T cells, B-cell-depleted T cells, or PBMCs.

The sequenced sample consisted of peripheral blood. This chain links TRBV7-2 with TRBJ1-1; D call uncertain. This receptor was taken from a human donor in a cohort sampled during active COVID-19. CDR3 sequence (DNA): TGTGCCAGCAGCTTAGGTATCGGGAACATGAACACTGAAGCTTTCTTT. Translated, it gives CASSLGIGNMNTEAFF.